The entry below describes one T cell receptor (beta chain). The target antigen is unknown. From RNA transcripts, TCR beta CDR3 regions were amplified. RT-PCR in the first round (using the HTBI primer set) targeted the TCR CDR3. TCRdb re-called the multiplex PCR reads through MiXCR, storing one row per CDR3 protein. The sample lists about 540,000 distinct CDR3 sequences, about 45% occurring once. Orbital computed tomography and thyroid ultrasound, together with serum TRAb and thyroxine and clinical symptoms, were used for diagnoses. The CDR3 sequence is 15 residues long. The J segment lost 3 bases and the V segment lost 0 bases, leaving 4 bases of the junction unmatched. Per germline, CDR1 DFQATT and CDR2 SNEGSKA (reference sequence). The data originate from a study of T cells in Graves' hyperthyroidism and ophthalmopathy. Study-level points and caveats: Model-based prediction identified ophthalmopathy a median around seven months prior to its onset. Blood samples included most of the expanded thyroid clonotypes exceeding 0.001.

The rearrangement joins TRBV20-1 to TRBJ1-5, with 8 bases matching TRBD1. The TCR originated in a woman aged 18-29 years with Graves' hyperthyroidism. The sequenced sample was peripheral blood or thyroid tissue (not recorded which). CDR3 in amino acids: CSARDYRGSNQPQHF. CDR3 nucleotides: TGCAGTGCTAGAGATTACAGGGGGTCCAATCAGCCCCAGCATTTT.